This entry concerns a single TCR beta chain. How the authors handled the data: Estimates of nucleated cell counts were drawn from the amplification of reference gene primers. Some clones are missing from TCRdb's copy, which holds only in-frame ones; the method was immunoSEQ multiplex PCR. The V and J calls and clone size come from that table; D and trimming were worked out from the DNA. Of tens of thousands of clones listed, roughly 90% are singletons. The data derive from a study of blood T cell repertoires in COVID-19. As for the study in general: The origin of the acute and convalescent COVID-19 samples was the United States, Italy and Spain.

This sequence was found in a woman of 80 years or more with COVID-19, enrolled during active disease. Sequencing used peripheral blood.

CDR3 bases: TGTGCCATCAGGCAGACTAGCGGGGGCGGGAATGAGCAGTTCTTC. This gives the protein CAIRQTSGGGNEQFF. The rearrangement links TRBV10-3 to TRBJ2-1; TRBD2 matches 12 bases. The ends lost 6 bases at V and 7 bases at J; junction bases unmatched: 7. Germline CDR1 reads ENHRY; CDR2 reads SYGVKD. This CDR3 has 15 residues.